This TCR beta chain was obtained from a study of T cells after yellow fever vaccination. One entry per CDR3 protein, called by TCRdb with MiXCR from the 5' RACE reads. The table has about 320,000 distinct CDR3 sequences, around 12% seen once. The CDR3 covers 13 residues. CDR1 is SGHTA, CDR2 FQGNSA, per germline. V lost 4 bases, J lost 7 bases, and 11 bases lay in between. This receptor was obtained from a man aged 18 to 30 who received the YFV17D yellow fever vaccine. This specimen consisted of CD4+ T cells sorted from PBMCs, obtained 15 days after the yellow fever booster vaccination. The V and J genes are TRBV7-2 and TRBJ1-5, with D possibly being TRBD1 (5 bases). The CDR3 region is CASSSQGKQPQHF. The CDR3 bases are TGTGCCAGCAGCTCCCAGGGTAAACAGCCCCAGCATTTT.